The 15 T cell receptor beta chains below were found in one sample sequenced in a study of blood T cell repertoires in COVID-19. The repertoire was sequenced with immunoSEQ multiplex PCR; TCRdb's copy has only in-frame clones and lacks some. Of 230,000 or so clones listed, around 75% are singletons. Sequencing was carried out using peripheral blood. Every receptor here comes from a human donor in a cohort sampled during active COVID-19.

The chain joins TRBV7-9 to TRBJ2-6; D remains ambiguous. With 0 bases removed from V and 0 bases from J, the gap between germline ends came to 3 bases. The CDR3 runs to 15 residues. CDR1 is SEHNR and CDR2 is FQNEAQ in the germline V gene (reference sequence). The CDR3 DNA reads TGTGCCAGCAGCTTAGCCCTCTCTGGGGCCAACGTCCTGACTTTC. Translating gives CASSLALSGANVLTF.

The chain joins TRBV7-8 to TRBJ2-1; D possibly corresponds to TRBD2 (6 bases). The CDR3 runs to 16 residues. The germline gives CDR1 SGHVS, CDR2 FQNEAQ. The V end was cut by 0 bases, the J end by 6 bases, with 15 bases between. CDR3 sequence: CASSLAAWLAFNEQFF. The CDR3 region has the DNA TGTGCCAGCAGCTTAGCTGCTTGGCTAGCGTTCAATGAGCAGTTCTTC.

This clone has a handful of counts. The chain employs TRBV5-4 and TRBJ2-2; D call uncertain. Germline-derived CDR1 and CDR2 are SGHNT and YYREEE (reference sequence). The CDR3 loop spans 15 amino acids. V was shortened by 2 bases and J by 0 bases, with 8 bases between the two germline ends. As DNA, the CDR3 is TGTGCCAGCAGCTTTTACCAGTCGAACACCGGGGAGCTGTTTTTT. Amino acid sequence: CASSFYQSNTGELFF.

V is TRBV6-5 and J is TRBJ2-6; TRBD2 might be the D (5 bases). CDR3 length: 15 amino acids. CDR1 and CDR2 from the germline V gene are MNHEY and SVGAGI. Trimming removed 7 bases from V and 3 bases from J, with 13 bases in between. The CDR3 region has the DNA TGTGCCAGCATATGGGGAGCTAATGGGGCCAACGTCCTGACTTTC. Encoded protein: CASIWGANGANVLTF.

As DNA, the CDR3 is TGTGCCAGCAGCCCCCTGGGCCATGCCTCCTACGAGCAGTACTTC. It yields the protein CASSPLGHASYEQYF. The genes are TRBV11-1 and TRBJ2-7; D unresolved. This CDR3 region has 15 residues. Trimming removed 5 bases from V and 0 bases from J, with 14 bases in between. Per germline, CDR1 SGHAT and CDR2 FQDESV (reference sequence).

This chain uses TRBV7-2 with TRBJ1-4; maybe TRBD1 (5 bases). V was cut by 0 bases and J by 4 bases, with 9 bases left in between. The V gene's germline CDR1 is SGHTA and CDR2 FQGNSA. The CDR3 is 15 residues long. The CDR3 loop reads CASSLAGPGNEKLFF. The CDR3 nucleotides read TGTGCCAGCAGCTTAGCGGGGCCGGGTAATGAAAAACTGTTTTTT.

The rearrangement joins TRBV19 to TRBJ2-7, with a tentative D call TRBD1 (5 bases). The CDR3 is 15 amino acids. Germline assignment: CDR1 LNHDA and CDR2 SQIVND (reference sequence). The germline V and J ends were trimmed by 1 base and 7 bases, with 17 bases remaining between them. CDR3 DNA sequence: TGTGCCAGTAGTATAGGTGGGGCGCTGCCGCTTGAGCAGTACTTC. Its translation: CASSIGGALPLEQYF. The entire variable domain, with the rest obtained from reference TRBV19 and TRBJ2-7, is as follows: DGGITQSPKYLFRKEGQNVTLSCEQNLNHDAMYWYRQDPGQGLRLIYYSQIVNDFQKGDIAEGYSVSREKKESFPLTVTSAQKNPTAFYLCASSIGGALPLEQYFGPGTRLTVT.

The chain uses TRBV3-1 (or the pseudogene TRBV3-2) and TRBJ2-3; D is ambiguous. V gave up 4 bases and J gave up 0 bases, with 8 bases separating them. This CDR3 is built from 14 residues. The V gene's germline CDR1 is LGHDT and CDR2 YNNKEL (reference sequence). In DNA form, the CDR3 reads TGTGCCAGCAGCCTAACCAGTAGCACAGATACGCAGTATTTT. This encodes CASSLTSSTDTQYF.

The rearrangement uses TRBV5-4 and TRBJ1-1; D might be TRBD1 (6 bases). CDR1 and CDR2 (germline): SGHNT, YYREEE (reference sequence). The V gene lost 5 bases and the J gene lost 1 base, with 9 bases spanning the gap. The CDR3 sequence is 13 residues long. CDR3 nucleotide sequence: TGTGCCAGCAGGATGACAGGGAACACTGAAGCTTTCTTT. This translates into CASRMTGNTEAFF.

The V gene is TRBV9, the J gene TRBJ1-1; 8 nucleotides match TRBD1. Germline lookup yields CDR1 SGDLS and CDR2 YYNGEE. CDR3 size: 15 residues. V was pared by 4 bases and J by 3 bases, with 8 bases of the junction left unmatched. In DNA form, the CDR3 reads TGTGCCAGCAGCCCCCAGGGGGCTGGAGACACTGAAGCTTTCTTT. Residues: CASSPQGAGDTEAFF. Together with reference TRBV9 and TRBJ1-1, the CDR3 gives the full variable domain: DSGVTQTPKHLITATGQRVTLRCSPRSGDLSVYWYQQSLDQGLQFLIQYYNGEERAKGNILERFSAQQFPDLHSELNLSSLELGDSALYFCASSPQGAGDTEAFFGQGTRLTVV.

This clone was detected once. The chain couples TRBV5-1 to TRBJ2-6; 11 nucleotides align to TRBD2. CDR3 size: 19 residues. J lost 5 bases, V lost 4 bases, and 14 bases had no gene match. Germline V CDR1 and CDR2: SGHRS, YFSETQ. DNA for the CDR3: TGCGCCAGCAGCCAAAGGGGACTAGCGGCCGGTGGGAGGGCCAACGTCCTGACTTTC. Protein product: CASSQRGLAAGGRANVLTF.

This chain links TRBV24-1 with TRBJ1-2; TRBD1 might be the D (6 bases). The CDR3 has 16 amino acids. Germline CDR1 reads KGHDR; CDR2 reads SFDVKD. Trimming pared 0 bases from V and 6 bases from J, leaving 16 bases between. CDR3 sequence (DNA): TGTGCCACCAGTGATTTGGCTCCCCAGGGGCCTAATGGCTACACCTTC. Its protein product is CATSDLAPQGPNGYTF.

The V call is TRBV7-9, the J call TRBJ2-1; 13 bases fit TRBD2. The germline CDR1 and CDR2 sequences are SEHNR and FQNEAQ (reference sequence). The length of the CDR3 is 15 residues. The junction had 5 bases not matched to a gene; V was cut back by 4 bases and J by 8 bases. DNA for the CDR3: TGTGCCAGCAGCTGGACTAGCGGGAGTAGGGATGAGCAGTTCTTC. It encodes CASSWTSGSRDEQFF.

Only one count was recorded for this clone. The CDR3 loop is CASSLAGNEQFF. The CDR3 region has the DNA TGTGCCAGCAGCTTAGCGGGGAATGAGCAGTTCTTC. The V gene is TRBV11-2, the J gene TRBJ2-1; weak D call: TRBD2 (5 bases). The V end was cut by 1 base, the J end by 7 bases, with 5 bases between. Germline V gene lookup returns CDR1 SGHAT and CDR2 FQNNGV. The CDR3 extends over 12 amino acids.

The chain recombines TRBV29-1 with TRBJ1-2; D is possibly TRBD1 (5 bases). CDR3 length: 12 residues. Trimming removed 6 bases from V and 4 bases from J, with 12 bases in between. CDR1 and CDR2 from the germline V gene are SQVTM and ANQGSEA. The CDR3 protein is CSVARAGYGYTF. CDR3 DNA: TGCAGCGTAGCCAGGGCTGGCTATGGCTACACCTTC.